This T cell receptor (beta chain) originates from a study of shared clonotypes between healthy human individuals. About the research overall: The study enrolled two women and a few men aged 18 to 49.

The method was immunoSEQ multiplex PCR; TCRdb's version includes in-frame clones alone and lacks a portion of them. The sample gives some 2,000,000 clones, around 95% of which show up once; 0.1% to 0.15% is in the top ten. Findings of the study overall: Sorted-subset sequencing, rarefaction showed, was incomplete despite large depth.

The germline V gene has CDR1 SEHNR and CDR2 FQNEAQ (reference sequence). The CDR3 is 15 residues long. Between the trimmed V and J ends, which lost 5 bases and 4 bases, there was a span of 18 bases. From CD4+ cells came CD45RA+ naive and CD45RA-negative memory subsets. In the case of this clone: Its antigen is still unknown.

This chain joins TRBV7-9 and TRBJ2-7; D is perhaps TRBD2 (6 bases). The source material was naive CD4+ T cells sorted from blood. Subset reported: CD45RA+ positively selected. This TCR came from a young man in good health. CDR3 sequence: CASSPGLADLYEQYF. CDR3 in DNA: TGTGCCAGCAGCCCCGGGTTAGCGGACCTATACGAGCAGTACTTC.